This TCR beta chain appears in the sequencing data of a study of control samples from healthy donors and cancer patients (dated by TCRdb to the early 2020s). There are 16 amino acids in the CDR3, from cysteine to phenylalanine inclusive. Of all the DNA, just the CDR3 is kept, 48 bases in frame from base 1. At the junction V is shortened by 4 bases and J by 2 bases; bases outside the gene matches: 5. Sequences MNHEY (CDR1) and SMNVEV (CDR2) are obtained from the germline V gene (reference sequence). Note on this clone: The antigen it recognizes is unknown. Base qualities are not recorded, but no much larger clone differs from it by a single base.

Preparation of the library involved the immunoSEQ multiplex PCR assay. Here the immuneACCESS table is served through TCRdb, limited to in-frame sequences with V and J called. Missing clones are a known gap in these copies; in checked studies unresolved V genes cover under half, and the rest lacks a known reason. The sample table records about 96,000 clones; 85% to 95% of these occur just once. Jointly, the top ten make up about 7.3% of the sample. The sequencing sample was made of blood. This receptor chain uses TRBV27 and TRBJ2-1, with 10 junctional bases fitting TRBD2. This clonotype originated in a young man in good health. The CDR3 protein sequence reads: CASSSKSGRAYNEQFF. The nucleotides are TGTGCCAGCAGTTCTAAAAGCGGGAGGGCCTACAATGAGCAGTTCTTC.